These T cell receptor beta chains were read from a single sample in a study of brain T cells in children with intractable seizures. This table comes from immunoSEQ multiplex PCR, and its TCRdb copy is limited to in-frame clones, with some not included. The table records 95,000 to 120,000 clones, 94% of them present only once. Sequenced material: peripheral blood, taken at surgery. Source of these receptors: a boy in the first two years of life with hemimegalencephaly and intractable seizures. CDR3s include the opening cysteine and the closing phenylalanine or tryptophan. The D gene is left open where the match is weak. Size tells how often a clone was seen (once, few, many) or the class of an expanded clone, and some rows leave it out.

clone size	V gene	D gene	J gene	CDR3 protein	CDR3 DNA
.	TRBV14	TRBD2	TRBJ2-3	CASSQLAGGTDTQYF	TGTGCCAGCAGCCAGCTAGCGGGGGGCACAGATACGCAGTATTTT
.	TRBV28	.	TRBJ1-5	CASSLGWDGNQPQHF	TGTGCCAGCAGTTTGGGGTGGGACGGAAATCAGCCCCAGCATTTT
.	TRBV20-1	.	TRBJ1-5	CSARLGAQHF	TGCAGTGCCCGCTTAGGGGCCCAGCATTTT
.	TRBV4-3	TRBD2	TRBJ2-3	CASSQEISSGSFRTDTQYF	TGCGCCAGCAGCCAAGAGATCTCAAGCGGGAGTTTCAGAACAGATACGCAGTATTTT
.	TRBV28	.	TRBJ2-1	CASSLLLNEQFF	TGTGCCAGCAGTTTATTGCTCAATGAGCAGTTCTTC
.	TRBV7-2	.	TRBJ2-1	CASSPHNEQFF	TGTGCCAGCAGCCCCCACAATGAGCAGTTCTTC
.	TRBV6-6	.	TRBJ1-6	CASSYPKQGHNSPLHF	TGTGCCAGCAGTTATCCCAAGCAGGGACATAATTCACCCCTCCACTTT
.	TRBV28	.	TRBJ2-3	CASRGGTRRTDTQYF	TGTGCCAGCAGGGGCGGCACTAGGCGGACAGATACGCAGTATTTT
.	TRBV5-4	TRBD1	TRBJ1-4	CASSFGTANEKLFF	TGTGCCAGCAGCTTCGGGACAGCGAATGAAAAACTGTTTTTT
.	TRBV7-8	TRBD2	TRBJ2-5	CASWFNTGTSGRMGTHETQYF	TGTGCCAGCTGGTTTAACACCGGGACTAGCGGGAGGATGGGCACCCACGAGACCCAGTACTTC
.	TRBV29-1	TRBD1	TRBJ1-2	CSVEQGAGGYTF	TGCAGCGTAGAACAGGGGGCGGGCGGCTACACCTTC
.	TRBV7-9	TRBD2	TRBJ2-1	CASSWGLHNEQFF	TGTGCCAGCAGCTGGGGACTACACAATGAGCAGTTCTTC
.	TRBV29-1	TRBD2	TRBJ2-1	CSVAFLAGPYNEQFF	TGCAGCGTTGCTTTCCTAGCGGGACCCTACAATGAGCAGTTCTTC
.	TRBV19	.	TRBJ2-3	CASSIRASPSTDTQYF	TGTGCCAGTAGTATACGAGCCTCCCCTAGCACAGATACGCAGTATTTT
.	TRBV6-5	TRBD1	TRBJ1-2	CASIPPGTGLGGYTF	TGTGCCAGCATTCCACCCGGGACAGGGTTGGGTGGCTACACCTTC
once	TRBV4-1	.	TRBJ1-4	CASSQDGPTVRVNEKLFF	TGCGCCAGCAGCCAAGATGGGCCGACAGTCCGAGTGAATGAAAAACTGTTTTTT
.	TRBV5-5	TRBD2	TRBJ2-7	CASSIAGDYSYEQYF	TGTGCCAGCAGTATAGCGGGAGATTACTCCTACGAGCAGTACTTC
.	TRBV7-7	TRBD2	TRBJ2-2	CASSPSGTNTGELFF	TGTGCCAGCAGCCCAAGCGGGACGAACACCGGGGAGCTGTTTTTT
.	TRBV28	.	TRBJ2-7	CASSSPPPASYEQYF	TGTGCCAGCAGCTCCCCGCCTCCGGCTTCCTACGAGCAGTACTTC
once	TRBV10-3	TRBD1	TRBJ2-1	CAISESFGQGSRNEQFF	TGTGCCATCAGTGAGTCGTTCGGACAGGGGTCCAGAAATGAGCAGTTCTTC
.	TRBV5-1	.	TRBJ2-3	CASSPTDTDTQYF	TGCGCCAGCAGCCCAACGGACACAGATACGCAGTATTTT
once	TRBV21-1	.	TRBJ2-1	CASSKPGGSHNEQFF	TGTGCCAGCAGCAAACCAGGCGGGAGTCACAATGAGCAGTTCTTC
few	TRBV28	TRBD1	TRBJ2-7	CASSSGQGTYEQYF	TGTGCCAGCAGTTCCGGACAGGGCACCTACGAGCAGTACTTC
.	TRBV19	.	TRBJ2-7	CASSNRPTYEQYF	TGTGCCAGTAGTAACCGGCCCACCTACGAGCAGTACTTC
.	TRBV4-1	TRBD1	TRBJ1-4	CASSQPGQGGEKLFF	TGCGCCAGCAGCCAACCGGGACAGGGAGGTGAAAAACTGTTTTTT
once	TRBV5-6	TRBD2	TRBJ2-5	CASNSPRGEETQYF	TGTGCCAGCAACAGTCCGCGGGGGGAAGAGACCCAGTACTTC
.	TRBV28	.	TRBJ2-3	CASNLETSTDTQYF	TGTGCCAGCAACCTAGAGACTAGCACAGATACGCAGTATTTT
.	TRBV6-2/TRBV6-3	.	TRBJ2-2	CASSYPTRSSTGELFF	TGTGCCAGCAGTTACCCGACTAGATCCAGCACCGGGGAGCTGTTTTTT
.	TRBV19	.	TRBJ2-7	CASSIVPGDEQYF	TGTGCCAGTAGTATAGTTCCGGGGGACGAGCAGTACTTC